Detailed here is one T cell receptor (beta chain). The data are from a study of blood T cell repertoires in COVID-19. Study context: Material from acute and convalescent COVID-19 was sourced from the United States, Italy and Spain. PBMCs, B-cell-depleted T cells, or T cells provided the cDNA or gDNA that made up the material.

Original handling: The authors estimated nucleated cell counts from reference gene primer amplification. The assay was immunoSEQ multiplex PCR, and TCRdb's table has in-frame clones only and misses some. The DNA gave D and trimming, while V, J and clone size come from that table. Altogether some 200,000 clones are present, approximately 85% being singletons, with the ten largest covering about 2.5%. The CDR3 runs to 15 residues. V shed 6 bases and J 5 bases; nucleotides not matched to a gene: 9. Germline V gene lookup returns CDR1 LNHDA and CDR2 SQIVND (reference sequence). Seattle cases were enrolled at active infection and followed longitudinally.

The source of this sequence is a woman in her seventies with COVID-19, enrolled during active disease. The chain carries TRBV19 and TRBJ2-5, with 10 bases fitting TRBD1. Sequenced sample: peripheral blood. The CDR3 nucleotides are TGTGCCAGTAGGAGGGACAGGGGTGCAGGGGAGACCCAGTACTTC. This translates into CASRRDRGAGETQYF.